This TCR beta chain is drawn from a study of blood T cell repertoires in COVID-19. Across the study: Samples taken during acute and convalescent COVID-19 were collected in the United States, Italy and Spain. T cells, B-cell-depleted T cells, or PBMCs supplied cDNA or gDNA.

CDR3 length: 14 residues. Germline V gene lookup returns CDR1 MGHRA and CDR2 YSYEKL. V gave up 0 bases and J gave up 4 bases, with 9 bases separating them. Under the authors' procedure: Quantification of nucleated cells was approximated via reference gene primer amplification. Sequencing was performed with immunoSEQ multiplex PCR; in TCRdb, only in-frame clones are kept and a portion is missing. That table gives V, J and clone size, and the DNA gave D and trimming. The sample lists about 480,000 clones; more than 85% were seen once. This clonotype originated in a woman in her twenties or thirties with acute or convalescent COVID-19. Sequencing used peripheral blood. The chain carries TRBV4-1 and TRBJ1-1, with a possible D match to TRBD1 (6 bases). Here the CDR3 reads CASSQDRGTTEAFF. The CDR3 DNA reads as TGCGCCAGCAGCCAAGACAGGGGCACCACTGAAGCTTTCTTT.